Following are 26 T cell receptor beta chains from one sample sequenced in a study of T cells in Graves' hyperthyroidism and ophthalmopathy. Amplification of TCR beta CDR3 regions was performed using RNA transcripts as template. The HTBI primer set was used in a first-round RT-PCR of the TCR CDR3. TCRdb reprocessed the multiplex PCR reads with MiXCR, giving one entry per CDR3 protein. The sample has a few hundred thousand distinct CDR3 sequences, about 15% seen once. The material sequenced was blood. The receptors were gathered from a woman in her twenties or thirties with Graves' hyperthyroidism.

The count of this clonotype is one. The V and J genes are TRBV6-2 or TRBV6-3 and TRBJ2-7; 9 nucleotides line up with TRBD2. The CDR3 contains 13 residues. V shed 7 bases, J shed 4 bases, and the junction held 5 bases outside the gene matches. Germline CDR1 and CDR2: MNHEY and SVGEGT. CDR3 amino acids: CASTLTSGYEQYF. The CDR3 coding sequence is TGTGCCAGCACCCTGACTAGCGGATACGAGCAGTACTTC.

In its sample, this clonotype was seen many times. The V call is TRBV28, the J call TRBJ2-5; D is possibly TRBD1 (8 bases). The CDR3 is 16 residues long. Germline assignment: CDR1 MDHEN and CDR2 SYDVKM. V was shortened by 10 bases and J by 5 bases, with 26 bases between the two germline ends. CDR3 amino acids: CAIGQGGGMVRETQYF. For the CDR3, the DNA is TGTGCCATCGGACAGGGAGGGGGCATGGTTCGGGAGACCCAGTACTTC.

The rearrangement joins TRBV5-4 to TRBJ1-2, with 9 bases lining up with TRBD1. CDR1 and CDR2 from the germline V gene are SGHNT and YYREEE (reference sequence). This CDR3 has 15 amino acids. V was clipped by 4 bases and J by 1 base; unmatched bases: 5. The CDR3 DNA follows: TGTGCCAGCAGCGTGGGGACAGGGATTAACTATGGCTACACCTTC. This codes for CASSVGTGINYGYTF. The whole variable domain, filled in from reference TRBV5-4 and TRBJ1-2, reads ETGVTQSPTHLIKTRGQQVTLRCSSQSGHNTVSWYQQALGQGPQFIFQYYREEENGRGNFPPRFSGLQFPNYSSELNVNALELDDSALYLCASSVGTGINYGYTFGSGTRLTVV.

The chain has TRBV29-1 and TRBJ1-5; no reliable D call. This CDR3 spans 13 amino acids. The germline V gene has CDR1 SQVTM and CDR2 ANQGSEA. V lost 5 bases and J lost 0, with 8 bases in between. CDR3 region: CSVTDNSNQPQHF. The CDR3 bases are TGCAGCGTTACAGATAATAGCAATCAGCCCCAGCATTTT. Complete variable domain (other parts from reference TRBV29-1 and TRBJ1-5): SAVISQKPSRDICQRGTSLTIQCQVDSQVTMMFWYRQQPGQSLTLIATANQGSEATYESGFVIDKFPISRPNLTFSTLTVSNMSPEDSSIYLCSVTDNSNQPQHFGDGTRLSIL.

This clonotype was seen ten or more times. The V and J genes are TRBV10-3 and TRBJ2-7, with D unresolved. The ends were cut back, 7 bases at V and 5 bases at J, with 18 bases in the middle. Germline V gives CDR1 ENHRY, CDR2 SYGVKD. The length of the CDR3 is 14 residues. DNA for the CDR3: TGTGCCATCATGGCCCCTACCTCGGCGAACGAGCAGTACTTC. It codes for CAIMAPTSANEQYF.

This clonotype was observed a handful of times. The genes are TRBV28 and TRBJ1-1; D call uncertain. The CDR3 is 12 amino acids. CDR1 and CDR2 (germline): MDHEN, SYDVKM. V lost 5 bases and J 7 bases, leaving 11 bases between the germline ends. The CDR3 reads CASSLRLGEAFF. The CDR3 region has the DNA TGTGCCAGCAGTCTCAGACTGGGTGAAGCTTTCTTT.

A few counts support this clonotype. One end of the junction varies from germline; a read error may be responsible. The chain links TRBV7-9 to TRBJ2-5; no reliable D call. This CDR3 spans 15 amino acids. From germline, CDR1 is SEHNR and CDR2 FQNEAQ (reference sequence). CDR3 in amino acids: CASSPLLGAQETQCF. In DNA form, the CDR3 reads TGTGCCAGCAGCCCCCTACTGGGCGCTCAAGAGACCCAGTGCTTC.

V usage is TRBV5-6 and J usage is TRBJ2-1; 10 bases are a match to TRBD1. The germline gives CDR1 SGHDT, CDR2 YYEEEE. The CDR3 contains 16 residues. Trimming took 2 bases from V and 6 from J; bases not matched to a gene: 8. DNA of the CDR3: TGTGCCAGCAGCTTACGTACTCGGACAGGGGGCAATGAGCAGTTCTTC. It codes for CASSLRTRTGGNEQFF.

This clonotype was seen more than once but under ten times. This chain connects TRBV9 to TRBJ2-1; the D is unclear. V was cut by 3 bases and J by 4 bases, with 14 bases left in between. In germline, CDR1 is SGDLS, CDR2 YYNGEE. The length of the CDR3 is 15 residues. The CDR3, as DNA: TGTGCCAGCAGCGGGCGAGGAGTCAGATACAATGAGCAGTTCTTC. Translation gives CASSGRGVRYNEQFF.

The J gene is TRBJ2-7, the V gene TRBV28, with D possibly being TRBD1 (5 bases). This CDR3 has 14 amino acids. Per the germline V gene, CDR1 is MDHEN and CDR2 is SYDVKM. The V and J ends lost 4 bases and 4 bases respectively, with 14 bases between them. The CDR3 DNA reads as TGTGCCAGCAGTTCAGCCGGTGGGGCTTACGAGCAGTACTTC. Its translation is CASSSAGGAYEQYF. The complete variable domain, with remaining parts taken from reference TRBV28 and TRBJ2-7, reads DVKVTQSSRYLVKRTGEKVFLECVQDMDHENMFWYRQDPGLGLRLIYFSYDVKMKEKGDIPEGYSVSREKKERFSLILESASTNQTSMYLCASSSAGGAYEQYFGPGTRLTVT.

This clonotype was counted ten times or more. The gene calls are TRBV29-1 and TRBJ2-1, with a weak D call TRBD2 (6 bases). Germline CDR1 reads SQVTM; CDR2 reads ANQGSEA. Trimming took off 0 bases at V and 8 bases at J, with 14 bases between the two ends. CDR3 length: 14 residues. The CDR3 bases are TGCAGCGTTGAAGAACTAGCTTCCGTGGATGAGCAGTTCTTC. Encoded protein: CSVEELASVDEQFF.

This clonotype showed up just a few times. The chain carries TRBV20-1 and TRBJ2-3; D is perhaps TRBD1 (6 bases). Trimming took off 5 bases at V and 0 bases at J, with 12 bases between the two ends. This CDR3 has 14 residues. CDR1 and CDR2 (germline): DFQATT, SNEGSKA (reference sequence). CDR3 in DNA: TGCAGTGCTCGAATACAGGGAAGCACAGATACGCAGTATTTT. Its protein product is CSARIQGSTDTQYF.

This clonotype appeared a few times. The V call is TRBV5-1, the J call TRBJ2-1; no definite D call. The V end lost 4 bases, the J end lost 6 bases, and 8 bases lay between the germline ends. The V gene's germline CDR1 is SGHRS and CDR2 YFSETQ. CDR3 length: 12 residues. The DNA of the CDR3 is TGCGCCAGCAGCCTTAGGACCAATGAGCAGTTCTTC. Its protein product is CASSLRTNEQFF.

This clonotype was counted ten times or more. The chain has TRBV2 and TRBJ2-7; D is perhaps TRBD1 or TRBD2 (5 bases each). Germline loops: CDR1 SNHLY, CDR2 FYNNEI. Deletions cut 0 bases from V and 3 bases from J, with 9 bases between. The CDR3 has 14 residues. Here the CDR3 DNA reads TGTGCCAGCAGTGAAGCGGGACGGCTCTACGAGCAGTACTTC. Encoded protein: CASSEAGRLYEQYF.

This clonotype showed up many times. The V call is TRBV28, the J call TRBJ2-5, with D tentatively TRBD1 (6 bases). The CDR3 runs to 18 residues. Germline-derived CDR1 and CDR2 are MDHEN and SYDVKM. V shed 5 bases and J shed 6 bases, with 28 bases lying between them. The CDR3 region has the DNA TGTGCCAGCAGTGCCCCTTCCGGTGGGACAACCATGGGAAAGACCCAGTACTTC. It codes for CASSAPSGGTTMGKTQYF. Full variable domain (outside the CDR3, taken from reference TRBV28 and TRBJ2-5): DVKVTQSSRYLVKRTGEKVFLECVQDMDHENMFWYRQDPGLGLRLIYFSYDVKMKEKGDIPEGYSVSREKKERFSLILESASTNQTSMYLCASSAPSGGTTMGKTQYFGPGTRLLVL.

This clonotype was picked up many times. DNA for the CDR3: TGTGCCAGCAGTGGTCCGGGACAGGGAACCTACGAGCAGTACTTC. Translation: CASSGPGQGTYEQYF. The chain couples TRBV28 to TRBJ2-7, with 9 bases identical to TRBD1. The trim removed 5 bases at V and 2 bases at J, leaving 7 bases unmatched. Germline V gene lookup returns CDR1 MDHEN and CDR2 SYDVKM. This CDR3 contains 15 residues.

This clonotype was detected only a few times. The V call is TRBV12-3 or TRBV12-4, the J call TRBJ1-6; D is uncertain. Trimming took 2 bases from V and 7 from J, leaving 21 bases between them. This CDR3 region has 18 residues. For the CDR3, the DNA is TGTGCCAGCAGTTTATTGGTGCGCGTGGAATCCTTCAATTCACCCCTCCACTTT. It encodes CASSLLVRVESFNSPLHF.

In this sample, this clonotype turned up a few times. CDR3 sequence (DNA): TGTGCCACCCTAGGTCCGGGAGGGGATGAGCAGTTCTTC. This codes for CATLGPGGDEQFF. V and J are TRBV10-3 and TRBJ2-1; 8 bases fit TRBD2. In germline, CDR1 is ENHRY, CDR2 SYGVKD. There are 13 residues in the CDR3. V lost 10 bases, J lost 8 bases, and 10 bases stayed unmatched.

This clonotype occurred many times. The chain joins TRBV4-2 to TRBJ1-2, with D uncertain. Trimming cost V 0 bases and J 3 bases, with 14 bases left between them. This CDR3 region has 16 residues. Germline CDR1 is LGHNA and CDR2 is YNFKEQ. CDR3 DNA sequence: TGTGCCAGCAGCCAAGATCGGAACAGCAACCACTATGGCTACACCTTC. Protein sequence: CASSQDRNSNHYGYTF.

This sequence joins TRBV4-1 and TRBJ2-7; D perhaps matches TRBD2 (5 bases). The germline V gene has CDR1 MGHRA and CDR2 YSYEKL. CDR3 length equals 15 residues. Trimming took off 2 bases at V and 0 bases at J, with 11 bases between the two ends. Here the CDR3 DNA reads TGCGCCAGCAGCCAACTCTACGGGGTCTCCTACGAGCAGTACTTC. It codes for CASSQLYGVSYEQYF.

This clonotype was detected ten times or more. The genes are TRBV2 and TRBJ2-2; no definite D call. Looked up from germline, CDR1 is SNHLY and CDR2 is FYNNEI. The CDR3 consists of 14 residues. Trimming took off 4 bases at V and 2 bases at J, with 8 bases between the two ends. The CDR3 DNA reads as TGTGCCAGCAGTGTCAAGAGTAACACCGGGGAGCTGTTTTTT. Its protein is CASSVKSNTGELFF.

V gene TRBV20-1 combines with J gene TRBJ1-2; tentative D call: TRBD1 (5 bases). The length of the CDR3 is 15 residues. CDR1 and CDR2 (germline): DFQATT, SNEGSKA (reference sequence). Trimming took off 0 bases at V and 3 bases at J, with 14 bases between the two ends. CDR3 in DNA: TGCAGTGCTAGAGATTATAGCGTGGGGGACTATGGCTACACCTTC. Amino acids: CSARDYSVGDYGYTF.

This clonotype was observed once. This chain joins TRBV30 and TRBJ2-1; D remains ambiguous. The germline gives CDR1 GTSNPN, CDR2 SVGIG (reference sequence). The CDR3 length is 16 residues. Trimming pared 0 bases from V and 4 bases from J, leaving 16 bases between. In DNA, the CDR3 is TGTGCCTGGAGTGTCGGAGTGACCCTTACTTACAATGAGCAGTTCTTC. Encoded protein: CAWSVGVTLTYNEQFF.

There are a few counts of this clonotype. At one end the junction does not follow the germline gene, possibly because of a read error. CDR3: CASSESPGASYGQYF. As DNA, the CDR3 is TGCGCCAGCAGTGAGTCTCCCGGAGCCTCCTACGGGCAGTACTTC. This chain links TRBV10-1 with TRBJ2-7; no clear D. This CDR3 has 15 amino acids. Germline CDR1 WNHNN, CDR2 SYGVQD (reference sequence).

This clonotype was seen a few times. The chain uses TRBV2 and TRBJ1-1; D ambiguous. Trimming pared 7 bases from V and 1 base from J, leaving 13 bases between. The CDR3 length is 14 residues. Germline V gene lookup returns CDR1 SNHLY and CDR2 FYNNEI. In DNA form, the CDR3 reads TGTGCCAGCATGGGAAACCATAGGAACACTGAAGCTTTCTTT. It specifies CASMGNHRNTEAFF.

In this sample, this clonotype turned up a few times. The chain has TRBV29-1 and TRBJ2-1, with a weak D call TRBD1 (5 bases). V lost 5 bases to trimming and J lost 2 bases, with 10 bases between them. Germline V gene sequence: CDR1 SQVTM, CDR2 ANQGSEA. The CDR3 spans 13 residues. The CDR3 DNA reads as TGCAGCGTTTCAGGGTCCACCTACAATGAGCAGTTCTTC. The encoded protein is CSVSGSTYNEQFF.